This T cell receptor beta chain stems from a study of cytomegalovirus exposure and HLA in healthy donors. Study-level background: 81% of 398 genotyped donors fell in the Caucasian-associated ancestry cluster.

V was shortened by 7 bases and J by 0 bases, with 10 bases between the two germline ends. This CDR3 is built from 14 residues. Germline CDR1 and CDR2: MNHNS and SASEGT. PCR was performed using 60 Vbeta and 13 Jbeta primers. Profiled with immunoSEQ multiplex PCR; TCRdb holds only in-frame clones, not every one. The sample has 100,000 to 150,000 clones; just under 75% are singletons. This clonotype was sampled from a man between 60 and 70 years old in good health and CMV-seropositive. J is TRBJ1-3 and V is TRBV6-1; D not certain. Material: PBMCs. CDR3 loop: CASTVGRSGNTIYF. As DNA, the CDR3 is TGTGCCAGCACCGTGGGCCGCTCTGGAAACACCATATATTTT.